Presented here are 22 T cell receptor beta chains from one specimen sequenced in a study of radiotherapy plus CTLA-4 blockade in lung cancer. Profiled with immunoSEQ multiplex PCR; TCRdb holds only in-frame clones, not every one. The sample includes tens of thousands of clones, approximately 84% of them seen just once. The sample in question was peripheral blood, obtained from a patient treated with radiotherapy plus ipilimumab. These receptors originate from a human donor with non-small cell lung cancer whose response to radiotherapy plus ipilimumab could not be evaluated.

The chain combines TRBV28 with TRBJ1-1, with TRBD1 as a possible D gene (5 bases). Trimming removed 1 base from V and 5 bases from J, with 11 bases in between. The CDR3 sequence is 14 residues long. Germline CDR1 and CDR2: MDHEN and SYDVKM. CDR3 region: CASSLSEGRTEAFF. Here the CDR3 DNA reads TGTGCCAGCAGTTTATCGGAGGGGAGGACTGAAGCTTTCTTT.

The V gene is TRBV5-4, the J gene TRBJ1-4; tentative D call: TRBD1 (6 bases). The CDR3 is 15 amino acids. Trimming removed 7 bases at V and 5 bases at J, with 18 bases between. Germline V gene data show CDR1 as SGHNT and CDR2 as YYREEE (reference sequence). The CDR3 here is CASGSEQGLNEKLFF. CDR3 coding DNA: TGTGCCAGCGGATCCGAACAGGGTCTAAATGAAAAACTGTTTTTT.

This clone has only a few counts. This chain links TRBV2 with TRBJ1-5; possibly TRBD1 for D (6 bases). Germline loops: CDR1 SNHLY, CDR2 FYNNEI. With 3 bases removed from V and 0 bases from J, the gap between germline ends came to 18 bases. The CDR3 totals 18 residues. The chain's CDR3 is CASSDLNSRQASNQPQHF. The CDR3 nucleotides read TGTGCCAGCAGTGATCTAAATTCACGACAGGCTAGCAATCAGCCCCAGCATTTT.

This chain uses TRBV6-1 with TRBJ1-2, with D possibly being TRBD1 (6 bases). Per the germline V gene, CDR1 is MNHNS and CDR2 is SASEGT. Trimming cost V 10 bases and J 7 bases, with 16 bases left between them. The CDR3 loop spans 12 amino acids. This CDR3 reads CATRGGASGYTF. The CDR3 nucleotides read TGTGCCACCCGAGGGGGGGCTTCTGGCTACACCTTC.

CDR3 sequence: CASSQTGGNTEAFF. The CDR3 nucleotides are TGTGCCAGCAGCCAAACAGGGGGGAACACTGAAGCTTTCTTT. This chain joins TRBV4-2 and TRBJ1-1; 8 bases fit TRBD1. The CDR3 spans 14 residues. From germline, CDR1 is LGHNA and CDR2 YNFKEQ. V dropped 2 bases and J dropped 1; count of bases not matched to a gene: 0.

The chain recombines TRBV7-9 with TRBJ1-1; tentative D call: TRBD1 (5 bases). This CDR3 is built from 15 residues. V was shortened by 1 base and J by 4 bases, with 13 bases between the two germline ends. In germline, CDR1 is SEHNR, CDR2 FQNEAQ (reference sequence). The DNA of the CDR3 is TGTGCCAGCAGCTTAGAGGTCAGGGAAGGCACTGAAGCTTTCTTT. Protein product: CASSLEVREGTEAFF.

The CDR3 sequence: CASSSGQGWNEQYF. The DNA for the CDR3 is TGTGCCAGCAGTTCTGGACAGGGCTGGAACGAGCAGTACTTC. The rearrangement uses TRBV28 and TRBJ2-7, with TRBD1 matching 8 bases. In germline, CDR1 is MDHEN, CDR2 SYDVKM. The CDR3 has 14 residues. With 4 bases clipped from V and 5 bases from J, the junction kept 7 bases outside the gene matches.

The gene calls are TRBV5-8 and TRBJ1-3, with 10 bases aligning to TRBD1. V lost 4 bases to trimming and J lost 0 bases; unmatched junction nucleotides: 10. Germline CDR1 is SGHTS and CDR2 is YDEGEE. The CDR3 totals 18 residues. CDR3: CASSPRTGGVLSGNTIYF. The CDR3 nucleotides read TGTGCCAGCAGCCCAAGGACAGGGGGAGTTCTCTCTGGAAACACCATATATTTT.

This clone came up once. The V call is TRBV11-2, the J call TRBJ1-1, with D unclear. Trimming cost V 5 bases and J 4 bases, with 14 bases left between them. The CDR3 has 14 residues. Germline V gene sequence: CDR1 SGHAT, CDR2 FQNNGV. The CDR3 loop reads CASSKDGVGTEAFF. The CDR3 DNA sequence: TGTGCCAGCAGCAAAGACGGGGTGGGCACTGAAGCTTTCTTT.

This chain uses TRBV7-9 with TRBJ1-5, with TRBD1 matching 9 bases. Germline CDR1 SEHNR, CDR2 FQNEAQ (reference sequence). V was pared by 5 bases and J by 4 bases, with 3 bases of the junction left unmatched. The CDR3 spans 14 residues. CDR3 amino acids: CASSRGTGNQPQHF. The CDR3 bases are TGTGCCAGCAGCCGAGGGACAGGGAATCAGCCCCAGCATTTT. Full variable domain (outside the CDR3, taken from reference TRBV7-9 and TRBJ1-5): DTGVSQNPRHKITKRGQNVTFRCDPISEHNRLYWYRQTLGQGPEFLTYFQNEAQLEKSRLLSDRFSAERPKGSFSTLEIQRTEQGDSAMYLCASSRGTGNQPQHFGDGTRLSIL.

This clone has only a few counts. The gene calls are TRBV4-3 and TRBJ1-1, with D unclear. V was clipped by 0 bases and J by 4 bases, with 15 bases between them. The CDR3 sequence is 16 residues long. Germline V gives CDR1 LGHNA, CDR2 YSLEER. Here the CDR3 reads CASSQDLFFGPTEAFF. The CDR3 bases are TGCGCCAGCAGCCAAGATCTGTTCTTCGGTCCCACTGAAGCTTTCTTT.

The chain recombines TRBV6-6 with TRBJ2-1; 11 bases map to TRBD1. The CDR3 contains 16 residues. V shed 2 bases, J shed 9 bases, and the junction held 9 bases outside the gene matches. CDR1 and CDR2 (germline): MNHNY, SVGAGI (reference sequence). CDR3 in DNA: TGTGCCAGCAGTTACCGATCCGGACAGGGGGCCGGTGAGCAGTTCTTC. It yields the protein CASSYRSGQGAGEQFF.

This sequence joins TRBV2 and TRBJ2-7; D remains unclear. The CDR3 runs to 13 residues. Germline CDR1 SNHLY, CDR2 FYNNEI. V was trimmed by 10 bases and J by 4 bases, leaving 17 bases between them. The CDR3: CATRYQTGYEQYF. The CDR3 nucleotides are TGTGCCACCAGATATCAGACCGGGTACGAGCAGTACTTC.

V and J are TRBV20-1 and TRBJ2-7, with 9 bases that match TRBD1. CDR1 and CDR2 (germline): DFQATT, SNEGSKA (reference sequence). Unmatched junction bases numbered 10, after V lost 6 bases and J lost 13 bases. This CDR3 has 11 amino acids. CDR3 protein: CSAPHRGQSYF. CDR3 DNA: TGCAGTGCCCCGCACAGGGGGCAGTCCTACTTC.

The genes are TRBV19 and TRBJ2-3; D uncertain. In germline, CDR1 is LNHDA, CDR2 SQIVND (reference sequence). The V end lost 0 bases, the J end lost 6 bases, and 7 bases lay between the germline ends. This CDR3 is built from 13 residues. This CDR3 reads CASSIEYSDTQYF. CDR3 nucleotides: TGTGCCAGTAGTATAGAGTACTCGGATACGCAGTATTTT.

DNA for the CDR3: TGTGCCAGCTCACCATCCCGGGACAGGCTTTACGAGCAGTACTTC. It encodes CASSPSRDRLYEQYF. The V call is TRBV18, the J call TRBJ2-7; 8 bases agree with TRBD1. The V gene's germline CDR1 is KGHSH and CDR2 LQKENI. J gave up 4 bases and V 2 bases, and 7 bases lay outside the gene matches. The length of the CDR3 is 15 residues.

V and J are TRBV7-2 and TRBJ1-1; D remains unclear. There are 17 residues in the CDR3. Germline V gene sequence: CDR1 SGHTA, CDR2 FQGNSA. Trimming cost V 3 bases and J 4 bases, with 21 bases left between them. CDR3 region: CASSFSILVDEGTEAFF. CDR3 sequence (DNA): TGTGCCAGCAGCTTTAGTATCTTGGTAGACGAGGGCACTGAAGCTTTCTTT.

The genes are TRBV18 and TRBJ2-3; D is possibly TRBD1 (6 bases). Trimming left V 0 bases short and J 0 bases short, with 13 bases between. Germline loops: CDR1 KGHSH, CDR2 LQKENI. The CDR3 has 17 amino acids. CDR3 in DNA: TGTGCCAGCTCACCACCCTTGGACAGCTCTAGCACAGATACGCAGTATTTT. Residues: CASSPPLDSSSTDTQYF. The entire variable domain, with the rest obtained from reference TRBV18 and TRBJ2-3, is as follows: NAGVMQNPRHLVRRRGQEARLRCSPMKGHSHVYWYRQLPEEGLKFMVYLQKENIIDESGMPKERFSAEFPKEGPSILRIQQVVRGDSAAYFCASSPPLDSSSTDTQYFGPGTRLTVL.

The gene calls are TRBV7-3 and TRBJ2-1; 8 nucleotides line up with TRBD1. The V and J ends lost 4 bases and 10 bases, in that order; junction bases with no gene match: 6. This CDR3 contains 13 residues. From germline, CDR1 is SGHTA and CDR2 FQGTGA. The CDR3 spells CASSSGQGGEQFF. The CDR3 bases are TGTGCCAGCAGCTCCGGACAGGGCGGGGAGCAGTTCTTC.

V gene TRBV7-2 combines with J gene TRBJ1-1; D remains unclear. Looked up from germline, CDR1 is SGHTA and CDR2 is FQGNSA. This CDR3 is 13 amino acids long. V lost 5 bases and J lost 0, with 7 bases in between. The CDR3 is CASSPYLNTEAFF. In DNA form, the CDR3 reads TGTGCCAGCAGCCCCTATTTGAACACTGAAGCTTTCTTT.

The CDR3 DNA reads TGCGCCAGCAGCTATGGACTAGCGGGAGATACGCAGTATTTT. Translated: CASSYGLAGDTQYF. The J gene is TRBJ2-3, the V gene TRBV4-3, with TRBD2 matching 11 bases. The trim removed 5 bases at V and 5 bases at J, leaving 3 bases unmatched. The CDR3 contains 14 residues. CDR1 and CDR2 from the germline V gene are LGHNA and YSLEER.

The J gene is TRBJ2-5, the V gene TRBV5-1, with D hard to call. CDR1 is SGHRS and CDR2 is YFSETQ in the germline V gene. Trimming stripped 1 base from V and 5 bases from J, with 18 bases between. The CDR3 has 16 residues. The CDR3 DNA follows: TGCGCCAGCAGCTTGTCTAACCGAGGATCCGGGGAGACCCAGTACTTC. Protein sequence: CASSLSNRGSGETQYF.